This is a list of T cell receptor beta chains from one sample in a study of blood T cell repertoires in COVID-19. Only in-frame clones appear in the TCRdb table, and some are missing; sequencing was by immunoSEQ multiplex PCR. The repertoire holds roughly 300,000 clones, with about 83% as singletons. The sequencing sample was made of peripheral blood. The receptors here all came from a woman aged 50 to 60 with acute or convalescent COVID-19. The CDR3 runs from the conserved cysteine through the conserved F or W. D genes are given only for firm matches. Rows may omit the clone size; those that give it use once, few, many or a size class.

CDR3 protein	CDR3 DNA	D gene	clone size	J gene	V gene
CASSLLAGGHNEQFF	TGTGCCAGCAGCTTACTAGCGGGAGGGCACAATGAGCAGTTCTTC	TRBD2	NA	TRBJ2-1	TRBV9
CASSVVAVGASYNEQFF	TGTGCCAGCAGCGTAGTAGCTGTTGGGGCTTCCTACAATGAGCAGTTCTTC	NA	NA	TRBJ2-1	TRBV9
CAIRTSAEPDTQYF	TGTGCCATCAGAACTAGCGCCGAGCCAGATACGCAGTATTTT	TRBD2	NA	TRBJ2-3	TRBV10-3
CASSLLAPGEGTEAFF	TGTGCCAGCAGTTTATTGGCACCCGGGGAGGGAACTGAAGCTTTCTTT	NA	once	TRBJ1-1	TRBV27
CASTILGAGVESYGYTF	TGTGCCAGCACAATCTTGGGGGCAGGGGTGGAAAGCTATGGCTACACCTTC	NA	once	TRBJ1-2	TRBV28
CASSPGLAVSNEQFF	TGTGCCAGCAGCCCCGGACTAGCGGTGAGCAATGAGCAGTTCTTC	TRBD2	NA	TRBJ2-1	TRBV4-2
CSVVTGGTEAFF	TGCAGCGTTGTGACAGGGGGCACTGAAGCTTTCTTT	TRBD1	NA	TRBJ1-1	TRBV29-1
CATINGQHNSPLHF	TGTGCCACCATCAATGGACAGCATAATTCACCCCTCCACTTT	NA	NA	TRBJ1-6	TRBV24-1
CACRSGAYEQYF	TGTGCCTGTCGTTCGGGGGCCTACGAGCAGTACTTC	NA	NA	TRBJ2-7	TRBV30
CASSFGPPGGGTYEQYF	TGTGCCAGCAGCTTCGGACCCCCCGGCGGGGGTACCTACGAGCAGTACTTC	TRBD2	NA	TRBJ2-7	TRBV7-2
CASSQDRAGTYNSPLHF	TGTGCCAGCAGCCAAGACAGGGCAGGTACCTATAATTCACCCCTCCACTTT	NA	NA	TRBJ1-6	TRBV4-2
CATSSWGQGLSPLHF	TGTGCCACCAGCAGTTGGGGACAGGGGCTTTCACCCCTCCACTTT	TRBD1	NA	TRBJ1-6	TRBV15
CASSLGGGGNNEQFF	TGTGCCAGCAGCTTGGGAGGGGGCGGAAACAATGAGCAGTTCTTC	TRBD1	NA	TRBJ2-1	TRBV5-4
CASSVGQLNEKLFF	TGTGCCAGCAGCGTCGGACAGCTGAATGAAAAACTGTTTTTT	NA	few	TRBJ1-4	TRBV9
CASSPPSGGPGGELFF	TGTGCCAGCTCACCACCGTCGGGAGGGCCCGGCGGGGAGCTGTTTTTT	TRBD2	once	TRBJ2-2	TRBV18
CASSSTSVSYEQYF	TGTGCCAGCAGCTCGACTAGCGTCTCCTACGAGCAGTACTTC	TRBD2	NA	TRBJ2-7	TRBV7-9
CASTRGVGNTEAFF	TGTGCCAGCACCAGGGGGGTGGGGAACACTGAAGCTTTCTTT	TRBD1	NA	TRBJ1-1	TRBV27
CAWSVAIAKNIQYF	TGTGCCTGGAGTGTAGCGATAGCCAAAAACATTCAGTACTTC	NA	NA	TRBJ2-4	TRBV30
CASRQGSGNTIYF	TGTGCCAGCAGGCAGGGTTCTGGAAACACCATATATTTT	NA	NA	TRBJ1-3	TRBV25-1
CASSLGTGANQETQYF	TGTGCCAGCAGCTTAGGGACAGGGGCGAACCAAGAGACCCAGTACTTC	TRBD1	NA	TRBJ2-5	TRBV7-3
CATSDKLAAAYNEQFF	TGTGCCACCAGTGATAAGCTAGCGGCGGCCTACAATGAGCAGTTCTTC	TRBD2	NA	TRBJ2-1	TRBV24-1
CASSEKRHNNEQFF	TGTGCCAGCAGTGAAAAAAGACACAACAATGAGCAGTTCTTC	NA	NA	TRBJ2-1	TRBV6-1
CSASGLAGSYNEQFF	TGCAGTGCTAGTGGGCTAGCGGGCTCCTACAATGAGCAGTTCTTC	TRBD2	NA	TRBJ2-1	TRBV20-1
CSASTRGGSSPEAFF	TGCAGTGCTAGTACTCGGGGGGGTTCCTCACCAGAAGCTTTCTTT	NA	once	TRBJ1-1	TRBV20-1
CASSFIGGLAGGREQYF	TGTGCCAGCAGTTTTATTGGGGGACTAGCGGGAGGACGGGAGCAGTACTTC	TRBD2	once	TRBJ2-7	TRBV28
CASRQATNTGELFF	TGCGCCAGCCGACAGGCTACGAACACCGGGGAGCTGTTTTTT	NA	NA	TRBJ2-2	TRBV5-1
CASSVDPNTGELFF	TGTGCCAGCAGCGTAGATCCTAACACCGGGGAGCTGTTTTTT	NA	NA	TRBJ2-2	TRBV9
CASSQERDSAYNQPQHF	TGTGCCAGCAGCCAAGAGAGGGACAGTGCATACAATCAGCCCCAGCATTTT	TRBD1	NA	TRBJ1-5	TRBV3-1/TRBV3-2
CASTGGASSYNEQFF	TGTGCCAGCACGGGGGGAGCTAGCTCCTACAATGAGCAGTTCTTC	TRBD2	NA	TRBJ2-1	TRBV28
CASNPQRSGANVLTF	TGTGCCAGTAACCCGCAGCGCTCTGGGGCCAACGTCCTGACTTTC	NA	NA	TRBJ2-6	TRBV19
CATSMTGTYNEQFF	TGTGCCACCAGTATGACAGGTACCTACAATGAGCAGTTCTTC	NA	NA	TRBJ2-1	TRBV24-1
CASSSPGTSGYNEQFF	TGTGCCAGCAGTTCTCCAGGGACTAGCGGCTACAATGAGCAGTTCTTC	TRBD2	NA	TRBJ2-1	TRBV27
CAISESHGREYGYTF	TGTGCCATCAGTGAGTCGCACGGGAGGGAATATGGCTACACCTTC	NA	once	TRBJ1-2	TRBV10-3
CASSHPWSGASTDTQYF	TGTGCCAGCAGCCACCCATGGAGCGGGGCAAGCACAGATACGCAGTATTTT	TRBD2	few	TRBJ2-3	TRBV3-1/TRBV3-2
CASSQVIGEFGQGFGGYTF	TGCGCCAGCAGCCAAGTAATTGGGGAGTTTGGACAGGGCTTCGGGGGCTACACCTTC	TRBD1	NA	TRBJ1-2	TRBV4-1
CSASQGQETQYF	TGCAGTGCTAGTCAGGGCCAAGAGACCCAGTACTTC	NA	NA	TRBJ2-5	TRBV20-1
CASSQDYTPGTGFTDTQYF	TGTGCCAGCAGCCAAGATTATACCCCCGGGACAGGGTTCACAGATACGCAGTATTTT	TRBD1	NA	TRBJ2-3	TRBV4-2
CASSRPGVNTGELFF	TGTGCCAGCAGCCGGCCGGGGGTGAACACCGGGGAGCTGTTTTTT	NA	NA	TRBJ2-2	TRBV6-5
CAISERASGSEDTQYF	TGTGCCATCAGTGAGAGGGCTAGCGGGAGTGAAGATACGCAGTATTTT	TRBD2	NA	TRBJ2-3	TRBV10-3
CASSQVGAETQYF	TGTGCCAGCAGCCAGGTGGGGGCAGAGACCCAGTACTTC	NA	NA	TRBJ2-5	TRBV11-2
CASSLQRQRQETQYF	TGCGCCAGCAGCCTACAGAGACAGCGCCAAGAGACCCAGTACTTC	NA	NA	TRBJ2-5	TRBV5-1
CASSSRAGGGEQYF	TGTGCCAGCAGCTCTCGTGCGGGAGGAGGCGAGCAGTACTTC	TRBD2	NA	TRBJ2-7	TRBV7-8
CASSRPTGSYEQYF	TGTGCCAGCAGTCGCCCCACGGGATCCTACGAGCAGTACTTC	NA	NA	TRBJ2-7	TRBV6-2/TRBV6-3
CASSVGTSGIGETQYF	TGTGCCAGCAGCGTAGGGACTAGCGGGATCGGAGAGACCCAGTACTTC	TRBD2	NA	TRBJ2-5	TRBV9
CASSGGQGVGNTIYF	TGTGCCAGCAGCGGAGGACAGGGTGTTGGAAACACCATATATTTT	TRBD1	NA	TRBJ1-3	TRBV7-9
CASSEIWTSGSTGELFF	TGTGCCAGCAGTGAAATCTGGACTAGCGGGAGCACCGGGGAGCTGTTTTTT	TRBD2	NA	TRBJ2-2	TRBV25-1
CAISETTGGDQPQHF	TGTGCCATCAGTGAGACGACGGGAGGGGATCAGCCCCAGCATTTT	NA	NA	TRBJ1-5	TRBV10-3
CASSQVLGTAYGYTF	TGCGCCAGCAGCCAAGTGTTGGGGACAGCTTATGGCTACACCTTC	TRBD1	NA	TRBJ1-2	TRBV4-3